These 21 T cell receptor beta chains came from one sample sequenced in a study of cytomegalovirus exposure and HLA in healthy donors. PCR used 60 Vbeta primers and 13 Jbeta primers. TCRdb keeps only in-frame clones here, not all; method: immunoSEQ multiplex PCR. In the table there are approximately 150,000 clones, roughly 73% of which are singletons. The specimen was PBMCs. Source of these receptors: a man younger than 35 in good health and CMV-seropositive.

For this clone: At one end the junction does not follow the germline gene, possibly because of a read error. V is TRBV11-1 and J is TRBJ2-7, with TRBD1 identical over 8 bases. The CDR3 is 15 amino acids. Germline V gives CDR1 SGHAT, CDR2 FQDESV (reference sequence). The CDR3 region is CASSSRGRGHYEQCF. The CDR3, as DNA: TGTGCCAGCAGCTCCAGGGGGCGCGGGCACTACGAGCAGTGCTTC.

This CDR3 reads CASSITVQPQHF. In DNA, the CDR3 is TGTGCCAGTAGTATTACTGTTCAGCCCCAGCATTTT. The gene calls are TRBV19 and TRBJ1-5; D remains unclear. This CDR3 region has 12 residues. The ends were cut back, 3 bases at V and 6 bases at J, with 6 bases in the middle. Germline assignment: CDR1 LNHDA and CDR2 SQIVND (reference sequence).

The genes are TRBV29-1 and TRBJ2-3, with D perhaps matching TRBD2 (6 bases). Germline loops: CDR1 SQVTM, CDR2 ANQGSEA. The CDR3 totals 14 residues. The V end lost 3 bases, the J end lost 3 bases, and 13 bases lay between the germline ends. CDR3 in amino acids: CSVDGSGRTDTQYF. The DNA for the CDR3 is TGCAGCGTTGACGGGAGCGGTAGGACAGATACGCAGTATTTT.

The V gene is TRBV7-2, the J gene TRBJ2-1; no reliable D call. Per the germline V gene, CDR1 is SGHTA and CDR2 is FQGNSA. With 1 base removed from V and 6 bases from J, the gap between germline ends came to 13 bases. The CDR3 consists of 15 residues. CDR3 sequence: CASSLDALLSNEQFF. The CDR3 region has the DNA TGTGCCAGCAGCTTAGACGCCCTTTTGAGCAATGAGCAGTTCTTC.

This clone was counted between two and nine times. The gene calls are TRBV19 and TRBJ2-5; D uncertain. Germline V CDR1 and CDR2: LNHDA, SQIVND (reference sequence). CDR3 length: 13 residues. Trimming removed 5 bases at V and 5 bases at J, with 12 bases between. The CDR3 coding sequence is TGTGCCAGTAGTCGAGCGAGGTTGGAGACCCAGTACTTC. The encoded protein is CASSRARLETQYF. Full variable domain (rest looked up from reference TRBV19 and TRBJ2-5): DGGITQSPKYLFRKEGQNVTLSCEQNLNHDAMYWYRQDPGQGLRLIYYSQIVNDFQKGDIAEGYSVSREKKESFPLTVTSAQKNPTAFYLCASSRARLETQYFGPGTRLLVL.

The chain uses TRBV2 and TRBJ2-2; the match to TRBD1 covers 12 bases. This CDR3 is 15 amino acids long. Germline values: CDR1 SNHLY, CDR2 FYNNEI. With V trimmed by 8 bases and J by 7 bases, 8 bases remained unmatched. CDR3: CASRAGTGGFGELFF. The CDR3 bases are TGTGCCAGCCGCGCCGGGACAGGGGGCTTCGGGGAGCTGTTTTTT.

This sequence joins TRBV5-1 and TRBJ2-3; 9 bases are shared with TRBD2. The CDR3 consists of 17 residues. CDR1 is SGHRS and CDR2 is YFSETQ in the germline V gene. The trim removed 1 base at V and 0 bases at J, leaving 6 bases unmatched. This CDR3 reads CASSLRLAAESTDTQYF. The CDR3 DNA sequence: TGCGCCAGCAGCTTGAGACTAGCGGCCGAGAGCACAGATACGCAGTATTTT.

The DNA of the CDR3 is TGTGCCAGCAGCTTAGGCTCAGCGAATAATGAAAAACTGTTTTTT. Its protein is CASSLGSANNEKLFF. The V call is TRBV7-9, the J call TRBJ1-4; D is undetermined. The germline gives CDR1 SEHNR, CDR2 FQNEAQ (reference sequence). CDR3 size: 15 residues. The V and J ends lost 1 base and 4 bases respectively, with 10 bases between them. Using reference TRBV7-9 and TRBJ1-4 for the parts outside the CDR3, the full variable domain is DTGVSQNPRHKITKRGQNVTFRCDPISEHNRLYWYRQTLGQGPEFLTYFQNEAQLEKSRLLSDRFSAERPKGSFSTLEIQRTEQGDSAMYLCASSLGSANNEKLFFGSGTQLSVL.

Remarks on this clone: The identical CDR3 is also encoded by other nucleotide sequences in the sample. V gene TRBV7-8 combines with J gene TRBJ1-1, with 10 bases matching TRBD1. Germline values: CDR1 SGHVS, CDR2 FQNEAQ. The V gene end was trimmed by 1 base and the J gene end by 0 bases; junction bases not matched to a gene: 8. This CDR3 has 18 amino acids. The CDR3 region is CASSLVDRGQGMNTEAFF. CDR3 coding DNA: TGTGCCAGCAGCTTAGTAGACAGGGGGCAGGGAATGAACACTGAAGCTTTCTTT.

The chain combines TRBV6-6 with TRBJ2-5, with D unclear. V lost 5 bases and J lost 1, with 11 bases in between. The CDR3 is made up of 14 amino acids. From germline, CDR1 is MNHNY and CDR2 SVGAGI (reference sequence). CDR3 in amino acids: CASSAIELQETQYF. For the CDR3, the DNA is TGTGCCAGCAGTGCGATAGAGCTCCAAGAGACCCAGTACTTC.

V and J are TRBV6-1 and TRBJ2-7; no definite D call. In germline, CDR1 is MNHNS, CDR2 SASEGT. Trimming pared 0 bases from V and 0 bases from J, leaving 3 bases between. This CDR3 comprises 13 residues. CDR3 sequence (DNA): TGTGCCAGCAGTGAAGCGAGCTCCTACGAGCAGTACTTC. As protein: CASSEASSYEQYF.

The chain employs TRBV7-9 and TRBJ2-5; 9 nucleotides match TRBD1. The CDR3 loop spans 17 amino acids. The germline V gene encodes CDR1 SEHNR and CDR2 FQNEAQ (reference sequence). Losses at the gene ends were 1 base for V and 2 bases for J; bases not matched to a gene: 8. DNA of the CDR3: TGTGCCAGCAGCTTAGGTTGGACAGGGGCGCAGCAAGAGACCCAGTACTTC. Translated, it gives CASSLGWTGAQQETQYF.

The chain employs TRBV19 and TRBJ2-7, with 14 bases that match TRBD2. Germline V lookup: CDR1 LNHDA, CDR2 SQIVND (reference sequence). V lost 3 bases to trimming and J lost 6 bases; unmatched junction nucleotides: 7. The CDR3 sequence is 16 residues long. CDR3 sequence: CASSIRQTSGRAEQYF. CDR3 nucleotides: TGTGCCAGTAGTATCCGCCAGACTAGCGGGAGGGCCGAGCAGTACTTC. Full variable domain (rest looked up from reference TRBV19 and TRBJ2-7): DGGITQSPKYLFRKEGQNVTLSCEQNLNHDAMYWYRQDPGQGLRLIYYSQIVNDFQKGDIAEGYSVSREKKESFPLTVTSAQKNPTAFYLCASSIRQTSGRAEQYFGPGTRLTVT.

The chain joins TRBV29-1 to TRBJ1-2; D not resolved. The germline V gene has CDR1 SQVTM and CDR2 ANQGSEA. This CDR3 has 13 amino acids. V was cut by 3 bases and J by 2 bases, with 10 bases left in between. The CDR3 loop reads CSVEDLRNYGYTF. For the CDR3, the DNA is TGCAGCGTTGAGGACTTACGGAACTATGGCTACACCTTC.

This clone was seen a few times. The identical CDR3 is also encoded by other nucleotide sequences in the sample. This sequence joins TRBV15 and TRBJ2-7; D is perhaps TRBD2 (5 bases). V was cut by 0 bases and J by 3 bases, with 6 bases left in between. The CDR3 contains 13 residues. CDR1 is LNHNV and CDR2 is YYDKDF in the germline V gene (reference sequence). CDR3 amino acids: CATSRDRGYEQYF. Here the CDR3 DNA reads TGTGCCACCAGCAGAGATCGGGGCTACGAGCAGTACTTC.

CDR3 sequence: CASSRGQGANTIYF. The CDR3 DNA reads TGTGCCAGCAGCCGAGGACAGGGGGCAAACACCATATATTTT. The chain is built from TRBV7-3 and TRBJ1-3, with 11 positions matching TRBD1. Losses at the gene ends were 5 bases for V and 6 bases for J; bases not matched to a gene: 3. The CDR3 runs 14 residues. Germline V gene sequence: CDR1 SGHTA, CDR2 FQGTGA.

This chain uses TRBV6-1 with TRBJ1-5, with D unresolved. Germline lookup yields CDR1 MNHNS and CDR2 SASEGT. The V and J ends lost 2 bases and 7 bases respectively, with 12 bases between them. The CDR3 length is 14 residues. The CDR3 sequence is CASSEYYGRQPQHF. The DNA for the CDR3 is TGTGCCAGCAGTGAATACTACGGTAGGCAGCCCCAGCATTTT.

This chain links TRBV15 with TRBJ2-1; 8 bases agree with TRBD2. CDR1 and CDR2 from the germline V gene are LNHNV and YYDKDF (reference sequence). The CDR3 spans 18 residues. J gave up 3 bases and V 0 bases, and 10 bases lay outside the gene matches. Here the CDR3 reads CATSRDLLSGGYYNEQFF. The DNA for the CDR3 is TGTGCCACCAGCAGAGATTTGCTGTCGGGGGGGTACTACAATGAGCAGTTCTTC.

This sequence joins TRBV19 and TRBJ1-4; tentatively, D is TRBD1 (6 bases). Per the germline V gene, CDR1 is LNHDA and CDR2 is SQIVND (reference sequence). V lost 5 bases and J 6 bases, leaving 19 bases between the germline ends. The CDR3 runs to 16 residues. This CDR3 is CASSPEGARGDEKLFF. The CDR3 DNA sequence: TGTGCCAGTAGTCCCGAGGGAGCCAGGGGTGATGAAAAACTGTTTTTT.

The chain carries TRBV21-1 and TRBJ1-5; TRBD1 reflects the table's D call only, with no check against the DNA. TRBV21-1 is designated a pseudogene. This CDR3 spans 16 amino acids. CDR3 residues: CASSKLGQGAGQPQHF. The CDR3 region has the DNA TGTGCCAGCAGCAAGCTCGGGCAGGGGGCCGGTCAGCCCCAGCATTTT.

The chain recombines TRBV6-5 with TRBJ2-1; TRBD2 might be the D (5 bases). This CDR3 spans 15 amino acids. Germline V gene sequence: CDR1 MNHEY, CDR2 SVGAGI. The V and J ends lost 8 bases and 11 bases respectively, with 25 bases between them. In DNA form, the CDR3 reads TGTGCCAGCCAGAAGTACGACGGGAACATCGGAAAGCAGTTCTTC. Its protein product is CASQKYDGNIGKQFF.